These 22 T cell receptor beta chains originate from one sample sequenced in a study of T cell responses to AZD1222 COVID-19 vaccine. TCRdb keeps only in-frame clones here, not all; method: immunoSEQ multiplex PCR. The sample includes 110,000 to 150,000 clones, about nine tenths seen only once; the top ten take more than 3%. The sample here was peripheral blood, taken on day 0 of AZD1222 vaccination. The receptors derive from an adult in good health.

This clone was observed a handful of times. This chain uses TRBV11-2 with TRBJ2-1; tentatively, D is TRBD2 (5 bases). V lost 5 bases and J 11 bases, leaving 10 bases between the germline ends. Germline V gene lookup returns CDR1 SGHAT and CDR2 FQNNGV. This CDR3 contains 11 residues. CDR3 sequence (DNA): TGTGCCAGCAGCACCGGGATCCAGCAGTTCTTC. Translation: CASSTGIQQFF.

The rearrangement links TRBV27 to TRBJ1-1, with D possibly TRBD1 on 5 matching bases. Germline CDR1 reads MNHEY; CDR2 reads SMNVEV (reference sequence). This CDR3 comprises 16 residues. V gave up 5 bases and J gave up 4 bases, with 20 bases separating them. The CDR3 DNA sequence: TGTGCCAGCAGTCCGTCTGGGGGACGGGTGACCACTGAAGCTTTCTTT. Translated, it gives CASSPSGGRVTTEAFF.

The chain joins TRBV30 to TRBJ1-5; possible D gene TRBD1, 6 bases. Germline V lookup: CDR1 GTSNPN, CDR2 SVGIG (reference sequence). V shed 0 bases and J shed 2 bases, with 11 bases lying between them. The CDR3 contains 15 residues. This CDR3 is CAWSVGGQGNQPQHF. Written as DNA, the CDR3 is TGTGCCTGGAGTGTTGGGGGGCAAGGCAATCAGCCCCAGCATTTT.

This clone was seen only once. The rearrangement uses TRBV18 and TRBJ2-5; D perhaps matches TRBD2 (6 bases). V shed 1 base and J shed 4 bases, with 13 bases lying between them. Germline V CDR1 and CDR2: KGHSH, LQKENI. The CDR3 totals 15 residues. Here the CDR3 DNA reads TGTGCCAGCTCACCACGCGTCTTAGCGGTAGAGACCCAGTACTTC. Its protein is CASSPRVLAVETQYF.

This rearrangement joins TRBV5-1 to TRBJ2-7, with 9 bases that match TRBD2. The CDR3 runs to 14 residues. After removal of 4 bases from V and 4 bases from J, the junction contained 6 bases not matched to a gene. The germline V gene encodes CDR1 SGHRS and CDR2 YFSETQ. CDR3 in DNA: TGCGCCAGCAGCCGCGGGGGGGAGTTGTACGAGCAGTACTTC. Encoded protein: CASSRGGELYEQYF. Full variable domain (rest looked up from reference TRBV5-1 and TRBJ2-7): KAGVTQTPRYLIKTRGQQVTLSCSPISGHRSVSWYQQTPGQGLQFLFEYFSETQRNKGNFPGRFSGRQFSNSRSEMNVSTLELGDSALYLCASSRGGELYEQYFGPGTRLTVT.

This clone has only a few counts. The chain couples TRBV7-9 to TRBJ1-2; D is unclear. V was cut by 5 bases and J by 3 bases, with 16 bases left in between. Germline assignment: CDR1 SEHNR and CDR2 FQNEAQ (reference sequence). The CDR3 has 15 amino acids. CDR3 amino acids: CASSLSGESDYGYTF. CDR3 sequence (DNA): TGTGCCAGCAGCCTTAGTGGGGAAAGCGACTATGGCTACACCTTC.

This chain connects TRBV5-4 to TRBJ2-2; TRBD1 might be the D (5 bases). V was shortened by 6 bases and J by 5 bases, with 17 bases between the two germline ends. Germline V gene sequence: CDR1 SGHNT, CDR2 YYREEE (reference sequence). This CDR3 is 15 amino acids long. Here the CDR3 DNA reads TGTGCCAGCACACCCCAGGGTTTGGGAACCGGGGAGCTGTTTTTT. It codes for CASTPQGLGTGELFF. The full variable domain, with the rest looked up from reference TRBV5-4 and TRBJ2-2, is ETGVTQSPTHLIKTRGQQVTLRCSSQSGHNTVSWYQQALGQGPQFIFQYYREEENGRGNFPPRFSGLQFPNYSSELNVNALELDDSALYLCASTPQGLGTGELFFGEGSRLTVL.

This CDR3 is CASSNTEAFF. CDR3 nucleotide sequence: TGTGCCAGCAGTAACACTGAAGCTTTCTTT. This chain uses TRBV28 with TRBJ1-1; D is ambiguous. Germline-derived CDR1 and CDR2 are MDHEN and SYDVKM. CDR3 length: 10 residues. Deletions cut 5 bases from V and 2 bases from J, with 0 bases between.

This clone occurred once. This sequence joins TRBV5-4 and TRBJ1-2; D is possibly TRBD1 (6 bases). The germline gives CDR1 SGHNT, CDR2 YYREEE (reference sequence). CDR3 size: 15 residues. V shed 3 bases and J shed 0 bases, with 12 bases lying between them. The CDR3 loop reads CASSSAGGPNYGYTF. The DNA for the CDR3 is TGTGCCAGCAGCTCGGCGGGGGGGCCTAACTATGGCTACACCTTC.

This chain joins TRBV7-8 and TRBJ1-1; D perhaps matches TRBD1 (5 bases). V dropped 2 bases and J dropped 0 bases, with 7 bases sitting between them. Looked up from germline, CDR1 is SGHVS and CDR2 is FQNEAQ. This CDR3 is 14 amino acids long. This chain's CDR3 is CASSLQGMNTEAFF. CDR3 nucleotide sequence: TGTGCCAGCAGCTTACAGGGAATGAACACTGAAGCTTTCTTT.

The chain uses TRBV7-2 and TRBJ2-7; weak D call: TRBD1 (6 bases). The V gene lost 3 bases and the J gene lost 2 bases, with 8 bases spanning the gap. The germline V gene encodes CDR1 SGHTA and CDR2 FQGNSA. There are 13 residues in the CDR3. The CDR3 protein is CASSFTGPYEQYF. The CDR3 nucleotides read TGTGCCAGCAGCTTTACAGGGCCCTACGAGCAGTACTTC.

The chain recombines TRBV3-1 (or the pseudogene TRBV3-2) with TRBJ1-2; maybe TRBD1 (5 bases). With 4 bases removed from V and 6 bases from J, the gap between germline ends came to 15 bases. This CDR3 spans 14 amino acids. Germline V gene sequence: CDR1 LGHDT, CDR2 YNNKEL (reference sequence). CDR3 in amino acids: CASSPGPGGNGYTF. DNA of the CDR3: TGTGCCAGCAGCCCTGGGCCTGGGGGTAATGGCTACACCTTC.

This clone was found a few times. This chain joins TRBV12-3 or TRBV12-4 and TRBJ2-7; 8 bases fit TRBD2. Trimming took 6 bases from V and 5 from J; bases not matched to a gene: 6. The CDR3 runs to 13 residues. CDR3 DNA: TGTGCCAGCAGCCGGCGAGCGGGGGACGAGCAGTACTTC. Its protein product is CASSRRAGDEQYF.

V gene TRBV10-3 combines with J gene TRBJ2-3; D unresolved. V shed 0 bases and J shed 6 bases, with 7 bases lying between them. The CDR3 is made up of 13 amino acids. CDR1 and CDR2 from the germline V gene are ENHRY and SYGVKD. CDR3 nucleotides: TGTGCCATCAGTGAGTCTACGGCCGATACGCAGTATTTT. Translation gives CAISESTADTQYF.

The V and J genes are TRBV6-5 and TRBJ1-1; the D gene is possibly TRBD1 (5 bases). With 7 bases removed from V and 2 bases from J, the gap between germline ends came to 8 bases. The CDR3 is made up of 12 amino acids. CDR1 is MNHEY and CDR2 is SVGAGI in the germline V gene. CDR3 nucleotide sequence: TGTGCCAGCACTCAGGGTAACACTGAAGCTTTCTTT. It yields the protein CASTQGNTEAFF.

The V call is TRBV4-1, the J call TRBJ2-4, with TRBD2 identical over 16 bases. Unmatched junction bases numbered 13, after V lost 0 bases and J lost 2 bases. The germline V gene encodes CDR1 MGHRA and CDR2 YSYEKL. There are 22 residues in the CDR3. This CDR3 reads CASSQDLGLGLAGGRTKNIQYF. The CDR3 DNA sequence: TGCGCCAGCAGCCAAGATTTAGGTTTGGGACTAGCGGGGGGGCGGACCAAAAACATTCAGTACTTC.

As DNA, the CDR3 is TGTGCCAGCACGGGAGCTAGCGGGAGGGCCTGGGGGTCCTACAATGAGCAGTTCTTC. Translation: CASTGASGRAWGSYNEQFF. This rearrangement joins TRBV2 to TRBJ2-1, with TRBD2 matching over 12 bases. The ends lost 7 bases at V and 1 base at J; junction bases unmatched: 14. The CDR3 runs to 19 residues. CDR1 SNHLY and CDR2 FYNNEI come from the germline V gene.

About this clone: The germline gene is not matched at one end of the junction; a read error may be the cause. The chain couples TRBV7-9 to TRBJ2-7, with 8 bases lining up with TRBD1. The CDR3 loop spans 16 amino acids. Germline V lookup: CDR1 SEHNR, CDR2 FQNEAQ (reference sequence). This chain's CDR3 is CASRLGPSGGRHEQYF. Here the CDR3 DNA reads TGTGCCAGCAGGTTAGGCCCTTCAGGGGGCCGCCACGAGCAGTACTTC.

V is TRBV11-3 and J is TRBJ2-5; 9 bases fit TRBD1. The trim removed 5 bases at V and 5 bases at J, leaving 9 bases unmatched. Per the germline V gene, CDR1 is SGHNT and CDR2 is YENEEA. This CDR3 is built from 15 residues. CDR3 DNA: TGTGCCAGCAGCCCTAATACAGGGGGCTGGGAGACCCAGTACTTC. Protein: CASSPNTGGWETQYF.

The chain uses TRBV6-2 or TRBV6-3 and TRBJ1-5; D is unresolved. Trimming removed 5 bases at V and 6 bases at J, with 11 bases between. The germline V gene encodes CDR1 MNHEY and CDR2 SVGEGT. This CDR3 spans 13 amino acids. CDR3 nucleotide sequence: TGTGCCAGCAGTCAAACGAGGGTTCAGCCCCAGCATTTT. It encodes CASSQTRVQPQHF.

This clone was seen a few times. The chain carries TRBV6-6 and TRBJ2-2, with D possibly matching TRBD2 (5 bases). V was clipped by 3 bases and J by 7 bases, with 12 bases between them. The CDR3 length is 14 residues. The germline gives CDR1 MNHNY, CDR2 SVGAGI (reference sequence). The CDR3 spells CASSYATGDGELFF. The CDR3, as DNA: TGTGCCAGCAGTTATGCCACCGGGGACGGGGAGCTGTTTTTT.

Note on this clone: Additional DNA sequences in this sample encode the identical CDR3. The gene calls are TRBV4-1 and TRBJ2-7, with D tentatively TRBD2 (5 bases). The CDR3 is 13 residues long. Per germline, CDR1 MGHRA and CDR2 YSYEKL. Trimming pared 4 bases from V and 3 bases from J, leaving 10 bases between. CDR3 region: CASSPDGDYEQYF. The CDR3 nucleotides are TGCGCCAGCAGCCCGGACGGGGACTACGAGCAGTACTTC.